This TCR beta chain was captured by sequencing in a study of blood T cell repertoires in COVID-19. In the study overall: The cDNA or gDNA used as material had been derived from T cells, B-cell-depleted T cells, or PBMCs.

Some clones are missing from TCRdb's copy, which holds only in-frame ones; the method was immunoSEQ multiplex PCR. The repertoire consists of 200,000 to 250,000 clones, with 70% to 85% occurring once and the leading ten covering approximately 1.5%. With respect to this clone: Mismatch with germline at one junction end may stem from a read error.

Germline CDR1 is SGHVS and CDR2 is FQNEAQ. The CDR3 has 15 amino acids. The genes are TRBV7-8 and TRBJ1-6; 8 bases align to TRBD1. The sample consisted of peripheral blood. This TCR was recovered from a woman in her 40s who had recovered from COVID-19. CDR3 loop: CASSLAARGHSPLHF. In nucleotides, the CDR3 is TGTGCCAGCAGCCTAGCGGCCAGGGGGCATTCACCCCTCCACTTT.